Detailed here is one T cell receptor (beta chain). This CDR3 has 12 amino acids. Germline loops: CDR1 LNHDA, CDR2 SQIVND (reference sequence). Trimming took off 1 base at V and 7 bases at J, with 6 bases between the two ends. This record comes from a study of blood T cell repertoires in COVID-19. Turning to the study itself: Researchers got acute and convalescent COVID-19 samples from the United States, Italy and Spain.

Authors' analysis steps: Amplification from reference gene primers served as the basis for estimated nucleated cell counts. Sequencing used immunoSEQ multiplex PCR; TCRdb keeps in-frame clones, though not all of them. The DNA gave D and trimming, while V, J and clone size come from that table. The sample carries some 160,000 clones, more than 65% recorded once. The sample taken for sequencing was peripheral blood. This chain links TRBV19 with TRBJ2-3, with a weak D call TRBD2 (5 bases). This clonotype was obtained from a man aged 55 to 70 with acute or convalescent COVID-19. The chain's CDR3 is CASSIAGYTQYF. The CDR3 coding sequence is TGTGCCAGTAGTATAGCGGGGTATACGCAGTATTTT.